Sequencing of this T cell receptor beta chain was carried out in a study of blood T cell repertoires in COVID-19. Study details: Acute and convalescent COVID-19 samples came from the United States, Italy and Spain. The cDNA or gDNA used as material had been derived from T cells, B-cell-depleted T cells, or PBMCs.

This clone was seen only once. In the original analysis: Nucleated cell counts were estimated from reference gene primer amplification. The method was immunoSEQ multiplex PCR; TCRdb's version includes in-frame clones alone and lacks a portion of them. The V and J calls and clone size come from that table; D and trimming were worked out from the DNA. Seen here are about 39,000 clones, 75% to 90% observed once, and the top ten hold 4% to 5%. V lost 8 bases to trimming and J lost 2 bases; unmatched junction nucleotides: 7. Germline V CDR1 and CDR2: MNHEY, SVGAGI. The length of the CDR3 is 15 residues. This chain links TRBV6-5 with TRBJ2-3; 10 positions match TRBD2. This TCR was recovered from a man aged 55 to 70 with acute or convalescent COVID-19. The specimen was peripheral blood. CDR3 sequence reads: CASGATSGTTDTQYF. For the CDR3, the DNA is TGTGCCAGCGGGGCAACTAGCGGGACCACAGATACGCAGTATTTT.